This is a list of T cell receptor beta chains from one sample in a study of blood T cell repertoires in COVID-19. Libraries were prepared by immunoSEQ multiplex PCR; TCRdb keeps only in-frame clonotypes and omits some of them. This table has roughly 180,000 clones, 70% to 90% appearing once. Sequenced input: peripheral blood. These TCRs come from a man aged 35 to 55 who had recovered from COVID-19. Each CDR3 is given with its conserved first and last residue. The D gene is left open where the match is weak. Clone sizes are given selectively: once, few, many, or a class where the clone is expanded.

D gene: TRBD2
V gene: TRBV27
clone size: -
J gene: TRBJ2-2
CDR3 protein: CASQGGPWTGELFF
CDR3 DNA: TGTGCCAGTCAGGGAGGGCCCTGGACCGGGGAGCTGTTTTTT

D gene: TRBD2
V gene: TRBV3-1/TRBV3-2
clone size: -
J gene: TRBJ2-5
CDR3 protein: CASSQELAGGRETQYF
CDR3 DNA: TGTGCCAGCAGCCAAGAACTAGCGGGGGGGCGGGAGACCCAGTACTTC

D gene: -
V gene: TRBV6-5
clone size: -
J gene: TRBJ2-7
CDR3 protein: CASMPGLAYEQYF
CDR3 DNA: TGTGCCAGCATGCCAGGCCTCGCCTACGAGCAGTACTTC

D gene: TRBD2
V gene: TRBV4-3
clone size: once
J gene: TRBJ2-5
CDR3 protein: CASSQYSGTETQYF
CDR3 DNA: TGCGCCAGCAGCCAGTATAGCGGGACGGAGACCCAGTACTTC

D gene: -
V gene: TRBV25-1
clone size: -
J gene: TRBJ2-1
CDR3 protein: CASSGRTSSYNEQFF
CDR3 DNA: TGTGCCAGCAGTGGCCGGACAAGCTCCTACAATGAGCAGTTCTTC

D gene: TRBD1
V gene: TRBV29-1
clone size: -
J gene: TRBJ2-1
CDR3 protein: CSVTGGAYNEQFF
CDR3 DNA: TGCAGCGTTACAGGGGGCGCCTACAATGAGCAGTTCTTC

D gene: -
V gene: TRBV28
clone size: -
J gene: TRBJ2-2
CDR3 protein: CASSLRGELFF
CDR3 DNA: TGTGCCAGCAGCCTCAGGGGGGAGCTGTTTTTT

D gene: TRBD2
V gene: TRBV7-8
clone size: -
J gene: TRBJ2-5
CDR3 protein: CASSLAGGGETQYF
CDR3 DNA: TGTGCCAGCAGCTTGGCGGGAGGGGGAGAGACCCAGTACTTC

D gene: -
V gene: TRBV5-6
clone size: -
J gene: TRBJ2-7
CDR3 protein: CASSLGSGRYEQYF
CDR3 DNA: TGTGCCAGCAGCTTGGGGTCAGGTCGATACGAGCAGTACTTC

D gene: TRBD1
V gene: TRBV5-1
clone size: -
J gene: TRBJ2-7
CDR3 protein: CASSLGGQQYSYEQYF
CDR3 DNA: TGCGCCAGCAGCTTGGGGGGACAGCAGTATTCCTACGAGCAGTACTTC

D gene: TRBD2
V gene: TRBV6-5
clone size: -
J gene: TRBJ2-1
CDR3 protein: CASTTTSGRYNEQFF
CDR3 DNA: TGTGCCAGCACCACCACTAGCGGGAGGTACAATGAGCAGTTCTTC

D gene: -
V gene: TRBV11-3
clone size: -
J gene: TRBJ1-2
CDR3 protein: CASSLSGDGYTF
CDR3 DNA: TGTGCCAGCAGCTTATCGGGGGACGGCTACACCTTC

D gene: TRBD1
V gene: TRBV6-6
clone size: -
J gene: TRBJ1-4
CDR3 protein: CASSGTGGGEKLFF
CDR3 DNA: TGTGCCAGCAGCGGGACAGGGGGGGGTGAAAAACTGTTTTTT

D gene: TRBD2
V gene: TRBV14
clone size: -
J gene: TRBJ2-3
CDR3 protein: CASSEGLAGAGDTQYF
CDR3 DNA: TGTGCCAGCAGCGAGGGACTAGCGGGAGCCGGCGATACGCAGTATTTT

D gene: -
V gene: TRBV4-1
clone size: -
J gene: TRBJ2-4
CDR3 protein: CASSQRSGVVMNIQYF
CDR3 DNA: TGCGCCAGCAGCCAAAGATCAGGTGTCGTGATGAACATTCAGTACTTC

D gene: -
V gene: TRBV11-2
clone size: -
J gene: TRBJ2-7
CDR3 protein: CASSLEGGLRGYEQYF
CDR3 DNA: TGTGCCAGCAGCTTAGAGGGGGGGCTGAGGGGCTACGAGCAGTACTTC

D gene: -
V gene: TRBV10-3
clone size: -
J gene: TRBJ2-7
CDR3 protein: CAIGSSVSSSAAQYF
CDR3 DNA: TGTGCCATCGGGAGCTCGGTTAGTTCATCGGCAGCGCAGTACTTC

D gene: -
V gene: TRBV7-9
clone size: -
J gene: TRBJ2-4
CDR3 protein: CASSLGVYIQYF
CDR3 DNA: TGTGCCAGCAGCTTAGGAGTATACATTCAGTACTTC

D gene: -
V gene: TRBV6-6
clone size: -
J gene: TRBJ1-1
CDR3 protein: CASSYTGLTEAFF
CDR3 DNA: TGTGCCAGCAGTTACACAGGGCTGACTGAAGCTTTCTTT

D gene: TRBD1
V gene: TRBV19
clone size: once
J gene: TRBJ1-4
CDR3 protein: CASKGGPNEKLFF
CDR3 DNA: TGTGCCAGTAAAGGGGGCCCTAATGAAAAACTGTTTTTT

D gene: -
V gene: TRBV5-1
clone size: -
J gene: TRBJ1-2
CDR3 protein: CASSLARAYGYTF
CDR3 DNA: TGCGCCAGCAGCTTGGCCAGGGCCTATGGCTACACCTTC

D gene: -
V gene: TRBV5-8
clone size: -
J gene: TRBJ2-1
CDR3 protein: CASSLAGESYNEQFF
CDR3 DNA: TGTGCCAGCAGCTTAGCAGGCGAGTCCTACAATGAGCAGTTCTTC

D gene: -
V gene: TRBV11-3
clone size: -
J gene: TRBJ1-1
CDR3 protein: CASSSRTVMNTEAFF
CDR3 DNA: TGTGCCAGCAGCTCTAGGACAGTCATGAACACTGAAGCTTTCTTT

D gene: TRBD2
V gene: TRBV7-2
clone size: few
J gene: TRBJ2-5
CDR3 protein: CASSLERGGQTQYF
CDR3 DNA: TGTGCCAGCAGCTTAGAGCGGGGGGGCCAGACCCAGTACTTC

D gene: -
V gene: TRBV6-1
clone size: -
J gene: TRBJ2-5
CDR3 protein: CASSAFHRDKSRGLTQYF
CDR3 DNA: TGTGCCAGCAGTGCCTTCCACCGGGACAAGAGCCGAGGTTTGACCCAGTACTTC

D gene: -
V gene: TRBV10-3
clone size: -
J gene: TRBJ2-2
CDR3 protein: CAISERTENTGELFF
CDR3 DNA: TGTGCCATCAGTGAGCGGACAGAGAACACCGGGGAGCTGTTTTTT

D gene: -
V gene: TRBV2
clone size: once
J gene: TRBJ1-2
CDR3 protein: CASSEGPIENYGYTF
CDR3 DNA: TGTGCCAGCAGTGAAGGTCCAATTGAGAACTATGGCTACACCTTC

D gene: -
V gene: TRBV11-3
clone size: -
J gene: TRBJ2-1
CDR3 protein: CASSLASSNEQFF
CDR3 DNA: TGTGCCAGCAGCTTAGCTAGTAGCAATGAGCAGTTCTTC

D gene: -
V gene: TRBV28
clone size: once
J gene: TRBJ1-6
CDR3 protein: CASSSERVRAYSPLHF
CDR3 DNA: TGTGCCAGCAGTTCGGAAAGAGTCAGGGCTTATTCACCCCTCCACTTT

D gene: TRBD2
V gene: TRBV7-2
clone size: -
J gene: TRBJ2-5
CDR3 protein: CASSFSGGEETQYF
CDR3 DNA: TGTGCCAGCAGCTTTAGCGGGGGGGAAGAGACCCAGTACTTC

D gene: TRBD1
V gene: TRBV11-2
clone size: -
J gene: TRBJ1-6
CDR3 protein: CASSLDGTGADF
CDR3 DNA: TGTGCCAGCAGCTTAGACGGGACAGGGGCCGACTTT

D gene: -
V gene: TRBV7-9
clone size: -
J gene: TRBJ2-5
CDR3 protein: CASSPALAGLGTQYF
CDR3 DNA: TGTGCCAGCAGCCCTGCGCTGGCGGGGCTGGGGACCCAGTACTTC

D gene: TRBD1
V gene: TRBV9
clone size: -
J gene: TRBJ2-2
CDR3 protein: CASTRTGTAGELFF
CDR3 DNA: TGTGCCAGCACCCGGACAGGGACCGCCGGGGAGCTGTTTTTT

D gene: -
V gene: TRBV12-3/TRBV12-4
clone size: -
J gene: TRBJ1-2
CDR3 protein: CASSQGYGYTF
CDR3 DNA: TGTGCCAGCAGCCAGGGTTATGGCTACACCTTC

D gene: TRBD2
V gene: TRBV7-2
clone size: once
J gene: TRBJ2-1
CDR3 protein: CASSQPRRGGYNEQFF
CDR3 DNA: TGTGCCAGCAGCCAACCCCGGCGGGGGGGCTACAATGAGCAGTTCTTC

D gene: TRBD1
V gene: TRBV5-4
clone size: -
J gene: TRBJ2-7
CDR3 protein: CASSHRDRGYEQYF
CDR3 DNA: TGTGCCAGCAGCCATAGGGACAGGGGCTACGAGCAGTACTTC

D gene: TRBD1
V gene: TRBV19
clone size: -
J gene: TRBJ1-3
CDR3 protein: CASSIGTGIGNTIYF
CDR3 DNA: TGTGCCAGTAGTATCGGGACAGGGATTGGAAACACCATATATTTT

D gene: TRBD2
V gene: TRBV9
clone size: -
J gene: TRBJ2-1
CDR3 protein: CASSVVLAGRNEQFF
CDR3 DNA: TGTGCCAGCAGCGTAGTCTTAGCGGGGAGGAATGAGCAGTTCTTC

D gene: TRBD1
V gene: TRBV27
clone size: -
J gene: TRBJ2-3
CDR3 protein: CASSSLGQGTDTQYF
CDR3 DNA: TGTGCCAGCAGCTCCTTGGGACAGGGCACCGATACGCAGTATTTT

D gene: TRBD2
V gene: TRBV2
clone size: -
J gene: TRBJ2-3
CDR3 protein: CASSEGLAGSTDTQYF
CDR3 DNA: TGTGCCAGCAGTGAAGGGCTAGCGGGGAGCACAGATACGCAGTATTTT

D gene: -
V gene: TRBV6-2/TRBV6-3
clone size: -
J gene: TRBJ2-5
CDR3 protein: CASSRRLGGETQYF
CDR3 DNA: TGTGCCAGCAGTCGTCGACTAGGTGGTGAGACCCAGTACTTC

D gene: -
V gene: TRBV18
clone size: once
J gene: TRBJ2-3
CDR3 protein: CASSPGLNTDTQYF
CDR3 DNA: TGTGCCAGCTCACCGGGACTTAACACAGATACGCAGTATTTT

D gene: TRBD1
V gene: TRBV11-2
clone size: few
J gene: TRBJ2-7
CDR3 protein: CASSLRTGAFEQYF
CDR3 DNA: TGTGCCAGCAGCTTAAGGACAGGGGCTTTCGAGCAGTACTTC

D gene: -
V gene: TRBV7-9
clone size: -
J gene: TRBJ1-6
CDR3 protein: CASGGEYNSPLHF
CDR3 DNA: TGTGCCAGCGGAGGGGAATATAATTCACCCCTCCACTTT

D gene: TRBD2
V gene: TRBV24-1
clone size: few
J gene: TRBJ2-2
CDR3 protein: CATSGGNTGELFF
CDR3 DNA: TGTGCCACCTCGGGGGGGAACACCGGGGAGCTGTTTTTT

D gene: -
V gene: TRBV11-3
clone size: few
J gene: TRBJ2-7
CDR3 protein: CASSLSSGTYEQYF
CDR3 DNA: TGTGCCAGCAGCTTATCCTCCGGGACTTACGAGCAGTACTTC

D gene: -
V gene: TRBV4-1
clone size: -
J gene: TRBJ2-3
CDR3 protein: CASSQELAASTDTQYF
CDR3 DNA: TGCGCCAGCAGCCAAGAATTAGCAGCTAGCACAGATACGCAGTATTTT

D gene: TRBD2
V gene: TRBV9
clone size: few
J gene: TRBJ2-2
CDR3 protein: CASSGLAANTGELFF
CDR3 DNA: TGTGCCAGCAGCGGACTAGCGGCGAACACCGGGGAGCTGTTTTTT

D gene: -
V gene: TRBV2
clone size: -
J gene: TRBJ1-3
CDR3 protein: CASSVGSGNTIYF
CDR3 DNA: TGTGCCAGCAGTGTAGGGAGTGGAAACACCATATATTTT

D gene: TRBD1
V gene: TRBV18
clone size: -
J gene: TRBJ2-5
CDR3 protein: CASSKDRETQYF
CDR3 DNA: TGTGCCAGCTCAAAGGACAGGGAGACCCAGTACTTC

D gene: TRBD1
V gene: TRBV19
clone size: few
J gene: TRBJ1-4
CDR3 protein: CASSETGTGGYEKLFF
CDR3 DNA: TGTGCCAGTAGCGAAACCGGGACAGGGGGCTATGAAAAACTGTTTTTT

D gene: TRBD2
V gene: TRBV7-8
clone size: -
J gene: TRBJ2-2
CDR3 protein: CASSLDSGRWAGELFF
CDR3 DNA: TGTGCCAGCAGCCTAGATAGCGGGAGGTGGGCCGGGGAGCTGTTTTTT

D gene: -
V gene: TRBV7-2
clone size: -
J gene: TRBJ2-3
CDR3 protein: CASLLLGGASTDTQYF
CDR3 DNA: TGTGCCAGCCTACTATTAGGGGGAGCTAGCACAGATACGCAGTATTTT

D gene: -
V gene: TRBV11-3
clone size: -
J gene: TRBJ2-1
CDR3 protein: CASSFGVSSYNEQFF
CDR3 DNA: TGTGCCAGCAGCTTCGGGGTTAGCTCCTACAATGAGCAGTTCTTC

D gene: -
V gene: TRBV6-5
clone size: -
J gene: TRBJ1-2
CDR3 protein: CASNPGQEFYGYTF
CDR3 DNA: TGTGCCAGCAATCCGGGACAAGAATTCTATGGCTACACCTTC